This TCR beta chain derives from a study of T cell changes during pregnancy in multiple sclerosis. TCRdb keeps only in-frame clones here, not all; method: immunoSEQ multiplex PCR. This table holds some 29,000 clones, 80% to 90% found once. This clone was seen once. This CDR3 has 14 amino acids. Per germline, CDR1 SQVTM and CDR2 ANQGSEA. V was shortened by 5 bases and J by 8 bases, with 21 bases between the two germline ends. The chain recombines TRBV29-1 with TRBJ1-2; TRBD1 is a possible D gene (5 bases). The material was CD8+ T cells from peripheral blood mononuclear cells, obtained before pregnancy. This sequence originates from a female donor with multiple sclerosis, enrolled in a pregnancy study. The CDR3 DNA reads as TGCAGCGTTTGGGGGGGGACGGAATTCGGAGGCTACACCTTC. This encodes CSVWGGTEFGGYTF.